This T cell receptor (beta chain) was documented in a study of T cell responses to AZD1222 COVID-19 vaccine (dated by TCRdb to the early 2020s). Study-level background: TCR sequencing covered roughly 230 trial participants: around 210 given two doses of AZD1222 and about 26 given two doses of MenACWY control vaccine. Trial participants were enrolled into age subgroups of 18-55, 56-69 and 70-plus years, which contained about 160, 30 and 59 TCR-sequenced participants, respectively. Points the paper makes about the study in general: Epitopes outside the regions mutated in the B.1.351 and B.1.1.7 variants were reportedly recognized by nearly half of the unique spike-specific TCRs. Because no samples from the day 14 peak response were available, repertoires could be characterized only after the peak T cell response. The whole spike protein was spanned by vaccine-associated CD4 TCRs, and dominant responses were seen in regions 160-218 and 743-854. After two AZD1222 doses, spike-specific TCR breadth and depth were significantly higher than at day 0 and than in MenACWY recipients. Only a handful of AZD1222 recipients were SARS-CoV-2 seropositive at baseline, limiting conclusions about previously exposed vaccinees. In the small 56-69-year group, the increase in depth fell short of significance, most likely because of low power. Participants were mostly white British and included more females than males, and it was suggested by the authors that clonal diversity may have been underestimated.

Per the publication, the time point label means: about 28 days (+/-7) after the second vaccine dose. Because spike-specific TCR depth and breadth did not differ between the two schedules, AZD1222 recipients who got a second dose at roughly 4 weeks were pooled with those who got a second dose at roughly 12 weeks. Samples from vaccinated people were obtained from the UK trials COV001 and COV002, which included a single-blind randomized controlled phase 2/3 trial of AZD1222 (ChAdOx1 nCoV-19) in healthy adults. For TCRbeta chain sequencing, PBMC samples from trial participants were taken at day 0 and at day 28 after the second dose. V lost 4 bases and J lost 7 bases, and the count of bases not matched to a germline gene is 5. The CDR3 starts with the cysteine, ends with the phenylalanine, and has 14 residues. CDR3 DNA is the only sequence kept; it has 42 bases, read in frame from the first base. The CDR1 and CDR2 encoded by the germline V gene are SGHVS and FQNEAQ.

The CDR3 regions of human TCRbeta chains were analyzed by immunosequencing. In the original analysis: TCRs in the repertoires were matched against a reference library of SARS-CoV-2-specific TCRs that had been generated with the MIRA antigen-specificity platform. Breadth meant the fraction of unique TCRs that were SARS-CoV-2-associated, whereas depth meant the fraction of total T cells that were SARS-CoV-2-associated. Using the MIRA data, every spike-specific TCR was mapped to the spike region that the TCR reacted to and assigned to either a CD4 or a CD8 class. Log10-transformed breadth and depth values were compared by one-way ANOVA with Sidak's multiple comparisons tests. TCRdb stores this immuneACCESS table with in-frame sequences only. Part of the clones is absent; in the studies checked, under half of the shortfall reflects unresolved V genes, and no reason is known for the rest. V and J calls and clone size are those listed in that table; D and trimming were worked out from the DNA. This sample lists under 150,000 clones; approximately 86% were detected once. 4.5% to 7% of the sample is taken by the ten largest.

A remark on this clone: No antigen is known for it. It has no much larger one-base neighbor in the sample; base qualities were not kept.

The TCR sequence derives from an adult who received the AZD1222 COVID-19 vaccine. Sequences were derived from peripheral blood, sampled 28 days after the second AZD1222 dose. Here the chain combines TRBV7-8 and TRBJ1-2, and 11 junctional nucleotides match TRBD1. The CDR3 region: CASSSDRGRGGYTF. The DNA reads as follows: TGTGCCAGCAGCTCGGACAGGGGGCGAGGTGGCTACACCTTC. Supplemented by the reference TRBV7-8 and TRBJ1-2 proteins around the CDR3, the complete variable domain is GAGVSQSPRYKVAKRGQDVALRCDPISGHVSLFWYQQALGQGPEFLTYFQNEAQLDKSGLPSDRFFAERPEGSVSTLKIQRTQQEDSAVYLCASSSDRGRGGYTFGSGTRLTVV.